This T cell receptor (beta chain) came from a study of blood T cells in healthy people across ages. Overall study results and limits: Possibly confounding the expanded clonotype changes was the fact that donor CMV status was unknown. Per-million-T-cell TCR beta diversity fell roughly linearly with age.

Each donor supplied ten milliliters of peripheral blood. This clonotype was picked up a small number of times. Its cognate antigen is unknown. With a J-beta primer mix and a sample-barcoded 5' primer, a second PCR ran roughly 6 to 12 cycles. From the 5' RACE reads, TCRdb called clonotypes with MiXCR, one entry per CDR3 protein. The table shows hundreds of thousands of distinct CDR3 sequences, with roughly 53% occurring only once. The sequence derives from a man between 60 and 75 years old in good health. The specimen sequenced was blood.

CDR3 in amino acids: CATSYSHSNEQFF. CDR3 DNA sequence: TGTGCCACCAGCTACAGCCACAGTAATGAGCAGTTCTTC. The chain combines TRBV15 with TRBJ2-1; D gene unclear. CDR1 LNHNV and CDR2 YYDKDF come from the germline V gene (reference sequence). CDR3 length equals 13 residues. Trimming stripped 5 bases from V and 7 bases from J, with 12 bases between.